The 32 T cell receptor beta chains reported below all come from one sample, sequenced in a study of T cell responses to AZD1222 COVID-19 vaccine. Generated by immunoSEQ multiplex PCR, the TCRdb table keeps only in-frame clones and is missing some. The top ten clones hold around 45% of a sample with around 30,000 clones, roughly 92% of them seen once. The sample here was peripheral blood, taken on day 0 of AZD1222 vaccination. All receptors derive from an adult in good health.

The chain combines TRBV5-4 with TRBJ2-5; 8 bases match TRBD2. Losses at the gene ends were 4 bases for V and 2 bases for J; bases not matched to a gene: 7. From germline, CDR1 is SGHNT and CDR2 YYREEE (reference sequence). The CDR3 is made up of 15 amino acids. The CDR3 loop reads CASSTQAGEQETQYF. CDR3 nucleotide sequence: TGTGCCAGCAGCACCCAAGCGGGGGAGCAAGAGACCCAGTACTTC.

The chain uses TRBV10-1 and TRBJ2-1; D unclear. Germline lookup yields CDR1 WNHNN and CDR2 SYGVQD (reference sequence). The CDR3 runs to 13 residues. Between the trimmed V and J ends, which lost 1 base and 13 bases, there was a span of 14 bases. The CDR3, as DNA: TGCGCCAGCAGTGAGTACCCAGGCTCCATACAGTTCTTC. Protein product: CASSEYPGSIQFF.

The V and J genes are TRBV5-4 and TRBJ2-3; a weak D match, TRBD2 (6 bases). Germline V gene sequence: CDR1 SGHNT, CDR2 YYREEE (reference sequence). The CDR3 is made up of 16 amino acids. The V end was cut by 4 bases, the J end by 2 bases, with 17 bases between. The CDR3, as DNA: TGTGCCAGCAGCAGAAGTCCGGGACTCACCACAGATACGCAGTATTTT. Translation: CASSRSPGLTTDTQYF.

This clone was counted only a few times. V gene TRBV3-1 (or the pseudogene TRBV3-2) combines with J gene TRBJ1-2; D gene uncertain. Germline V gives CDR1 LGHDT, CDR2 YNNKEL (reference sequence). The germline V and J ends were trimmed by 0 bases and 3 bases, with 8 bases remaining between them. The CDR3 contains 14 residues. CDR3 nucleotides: TGTGCCAGCAGCCAAGATTGGGGTGACTATGGCTACACCTTC. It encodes CASSQDWGDYGYTF.

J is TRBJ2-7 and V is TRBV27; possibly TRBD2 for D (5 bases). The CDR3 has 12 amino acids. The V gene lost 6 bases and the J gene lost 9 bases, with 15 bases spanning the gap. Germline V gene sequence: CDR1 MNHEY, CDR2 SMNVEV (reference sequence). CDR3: CASSFFGRGQYF. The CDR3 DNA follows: TGTGCCAGCAGCTTTTTTGGCCGGGGGCAGTACTTC.

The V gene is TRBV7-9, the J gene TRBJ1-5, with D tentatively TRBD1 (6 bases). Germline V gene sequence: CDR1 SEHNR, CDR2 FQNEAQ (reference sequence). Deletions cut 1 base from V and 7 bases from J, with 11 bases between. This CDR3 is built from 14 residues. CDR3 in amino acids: CASSLGGLGQPQHF. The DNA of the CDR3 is TGTGCCAGCAGCTTAGGGGGGCTGGGGCAGCCCCAGCATTTT.

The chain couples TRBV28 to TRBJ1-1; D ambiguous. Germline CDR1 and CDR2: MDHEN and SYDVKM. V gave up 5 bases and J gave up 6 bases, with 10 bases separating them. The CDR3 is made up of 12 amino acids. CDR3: CASSLPSPEAFF. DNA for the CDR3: TGTGCCAGCAGTCTGCCCTCCCCTGAAGCTTTCTTT. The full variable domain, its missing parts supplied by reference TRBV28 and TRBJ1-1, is DVKVTQSSRYLVKRTGEKVFLECVQDMDHENMFWYRQDPGLGLRLIYFSYDVKMKEKGDIPEGYSVSREKKERFSLILESASTNQTSMYLCASSLPSPEAFFGQGTRLTVV.

CDR3 bases: TGTGGGCAGGCAGGAATGGCTGGAAACACCATATATTTT. Translation: CGQAGMAGNTIYF. The J gene is TRBJ1-3, the V gene TRBV30; D is unresolved. Germline CDR1 GTSNPN, CDR2 SVGIG (reference sequence). This CDR3 region has 13 residues.

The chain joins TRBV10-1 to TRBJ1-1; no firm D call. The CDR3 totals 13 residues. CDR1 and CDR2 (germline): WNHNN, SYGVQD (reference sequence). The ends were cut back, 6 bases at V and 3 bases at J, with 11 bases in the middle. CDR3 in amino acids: CASRLDMDTEAFF. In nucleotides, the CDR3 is TGCGCCAGCAGGTTAGACATGGACACTGAAGCTTTCTTT.

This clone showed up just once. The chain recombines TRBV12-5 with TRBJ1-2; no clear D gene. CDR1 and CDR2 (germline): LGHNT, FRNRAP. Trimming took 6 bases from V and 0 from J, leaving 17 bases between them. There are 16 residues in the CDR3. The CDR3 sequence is CASGPRTTATNYGYTF. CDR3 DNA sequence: TGTGCTAGTGGACCGAGAACGACGGCTACTAACTATGGCTACACCTTC.

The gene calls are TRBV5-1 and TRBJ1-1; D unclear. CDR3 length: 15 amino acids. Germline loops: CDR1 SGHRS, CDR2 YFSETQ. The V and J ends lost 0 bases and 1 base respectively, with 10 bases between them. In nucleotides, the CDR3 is TGCGCCAGCAGCTTGGATGGCAGGAGGAACACTGAAGCTTTCTTT. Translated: CASSLDGRRNTEAFF.

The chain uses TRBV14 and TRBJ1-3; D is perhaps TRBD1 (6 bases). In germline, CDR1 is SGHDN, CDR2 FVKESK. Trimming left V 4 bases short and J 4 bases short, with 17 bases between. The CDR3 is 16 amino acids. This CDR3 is CASSPSSGGPGNTIYF. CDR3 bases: TGTGCCAGCAGCCCGTCCAGCGGGGGGCCCGGAAACACCATATATTTT.

CDR3 region: CASSLGTGELFF. CDR3 DNA sequence: TGTGCCAGCAGCTTAGGGACAGGGGAGCTGTTTTTT. This chain links TRBV7-8 with TRBJ2-2, with D perhaps TRBD1 (5 bases). CDR3 length: 12 residues. Between the trimmed V and J ends, which lost 1 base and 8 bases, there was a span of 5 bases. The germline V gene has CDR1 SGHVS and CDR2 FQNEAQ.

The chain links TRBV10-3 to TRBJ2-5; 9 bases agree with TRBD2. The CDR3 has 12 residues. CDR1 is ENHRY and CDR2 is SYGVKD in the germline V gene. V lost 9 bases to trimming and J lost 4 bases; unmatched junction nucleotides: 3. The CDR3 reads CAIQTSGETQYF. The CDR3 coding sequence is TGTGCCATACAGACTAGCGGAGAGACCCAGTACTTC.

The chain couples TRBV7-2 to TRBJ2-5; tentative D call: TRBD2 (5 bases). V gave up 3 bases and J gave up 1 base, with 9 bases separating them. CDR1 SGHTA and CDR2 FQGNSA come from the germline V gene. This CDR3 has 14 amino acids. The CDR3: CASSLAGFQETQYF. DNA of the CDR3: TGTGCCAGCAGCTTGGCGGGCTTCCAAGAGACCCAGTACTTC.

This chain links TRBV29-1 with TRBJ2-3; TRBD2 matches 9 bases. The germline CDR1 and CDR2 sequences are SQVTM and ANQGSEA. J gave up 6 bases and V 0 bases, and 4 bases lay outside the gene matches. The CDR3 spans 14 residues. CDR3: CSVEDVAGVDTQYF. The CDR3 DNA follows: TGCAGCGTTGAAGACGTAGCGGGGGTGGATACGCAGTATTTT.

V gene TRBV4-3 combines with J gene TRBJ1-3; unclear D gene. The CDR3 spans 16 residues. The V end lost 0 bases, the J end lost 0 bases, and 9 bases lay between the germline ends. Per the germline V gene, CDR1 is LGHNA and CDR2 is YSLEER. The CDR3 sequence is CASSQDKTSSGNTIYF. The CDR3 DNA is TGCGCCAGCAGCCAAGATAAAACATCCTCTGGAAACACCATATATTTT.

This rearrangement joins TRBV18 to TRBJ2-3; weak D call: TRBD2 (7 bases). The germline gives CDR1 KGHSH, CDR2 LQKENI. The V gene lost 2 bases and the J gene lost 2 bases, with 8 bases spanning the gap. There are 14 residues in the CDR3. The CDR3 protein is CASSPGGATDTQYF. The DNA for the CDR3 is TGTGCCAGCTCACCAGGGGGGGCCACAGATACGCAGTATTTT.

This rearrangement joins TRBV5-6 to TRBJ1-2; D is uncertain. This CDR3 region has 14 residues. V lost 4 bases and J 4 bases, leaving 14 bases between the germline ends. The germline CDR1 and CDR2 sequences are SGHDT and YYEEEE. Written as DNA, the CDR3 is TGTGCCAGCAGCGAGGTCGGACTAGGCTATGGCTACACCTTC. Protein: CASSEVGLGYGYTF.

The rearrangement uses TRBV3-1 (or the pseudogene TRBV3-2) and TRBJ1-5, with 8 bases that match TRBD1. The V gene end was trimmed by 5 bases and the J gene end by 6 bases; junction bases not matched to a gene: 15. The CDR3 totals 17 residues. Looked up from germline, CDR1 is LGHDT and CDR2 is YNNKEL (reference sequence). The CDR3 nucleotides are TGTGCCAGCAGCTTAATGTTTGGACAGGGAGTACCTCAGCCCCAGCATTTT. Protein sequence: CASSLMFGQGVPQPQHF.

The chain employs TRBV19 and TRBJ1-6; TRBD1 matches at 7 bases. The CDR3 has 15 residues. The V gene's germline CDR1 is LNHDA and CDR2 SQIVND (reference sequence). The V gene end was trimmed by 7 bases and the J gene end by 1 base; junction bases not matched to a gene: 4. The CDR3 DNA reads TGTGCCAGTAATGAGGGGGCTTCCTATAATTCACCCCTCCACTTT. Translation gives CASNEGASYNSPLHF. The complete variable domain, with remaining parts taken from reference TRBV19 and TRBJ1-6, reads DGGITQSPKYLFRKEGQNVTLSCEQNLNHDAMYWYRQDPGQGLRLIYYSQIVNDFQKGDIAEGYSVSREKKESFPLTVTSAQKNPTAFYLCASNEGASYNSPLHFGNGTRLTVT.

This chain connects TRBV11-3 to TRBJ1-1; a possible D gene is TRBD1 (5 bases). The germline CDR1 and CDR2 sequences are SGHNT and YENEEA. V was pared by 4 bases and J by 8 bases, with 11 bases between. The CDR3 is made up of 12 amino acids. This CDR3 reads CASSYQGSEAFF. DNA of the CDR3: TGTGCCAGCAGCTATCAGGGTTCCGAAGCTTTCTTT.

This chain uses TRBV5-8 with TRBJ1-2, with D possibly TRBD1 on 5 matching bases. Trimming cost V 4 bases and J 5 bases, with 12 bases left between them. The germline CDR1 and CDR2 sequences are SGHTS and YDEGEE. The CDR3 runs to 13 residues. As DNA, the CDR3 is TGTGCCAGCAGCCCCGGGACCGCATATGGCTACACCTTC. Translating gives CASSPGTAYGYTF.

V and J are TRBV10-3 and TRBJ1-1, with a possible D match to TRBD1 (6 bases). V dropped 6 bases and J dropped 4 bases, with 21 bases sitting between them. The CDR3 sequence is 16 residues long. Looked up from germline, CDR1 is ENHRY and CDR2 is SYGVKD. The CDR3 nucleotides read TGTGCCATCAGAAGTGGACAGCTCCGAGAGGGCACTGAAGCTTTCTTT. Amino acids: CAIRSGQLREGTEAFF.

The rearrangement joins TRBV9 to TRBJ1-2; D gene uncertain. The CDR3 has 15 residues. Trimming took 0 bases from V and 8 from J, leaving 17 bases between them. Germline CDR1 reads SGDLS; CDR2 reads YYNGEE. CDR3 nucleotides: TGTGCCAGCAGCGTAGAGTCGCGGACTAGAGGAGGCTACACCTTC. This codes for CASSVESRTRGGYTF.

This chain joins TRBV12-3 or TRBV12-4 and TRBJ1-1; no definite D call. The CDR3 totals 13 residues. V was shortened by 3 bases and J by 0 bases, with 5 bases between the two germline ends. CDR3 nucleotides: TGTGCCAGCAGTTTTAAGCTGAACACTGAAGCTTTCTTT. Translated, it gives CASSFKLNTEAFF.

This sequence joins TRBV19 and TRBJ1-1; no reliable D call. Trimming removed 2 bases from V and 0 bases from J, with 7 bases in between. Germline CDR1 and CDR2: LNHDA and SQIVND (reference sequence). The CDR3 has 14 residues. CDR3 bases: TGTGCCAGTAGTATACCGGGGTTGAACACTGAAGCTTTCTTT. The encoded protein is CASSIPGLNTEAFF.

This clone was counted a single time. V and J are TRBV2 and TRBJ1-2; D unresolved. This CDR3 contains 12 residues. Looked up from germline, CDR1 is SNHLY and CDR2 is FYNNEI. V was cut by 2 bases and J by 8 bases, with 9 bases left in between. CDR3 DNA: TGTGCCAGCAGTGAATTGGTGCGAGGCTACACCTTC. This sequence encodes CASSELVRGYTF.

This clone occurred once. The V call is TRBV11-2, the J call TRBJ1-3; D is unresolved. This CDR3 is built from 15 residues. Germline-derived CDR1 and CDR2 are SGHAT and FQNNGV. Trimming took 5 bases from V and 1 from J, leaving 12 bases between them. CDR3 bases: TGTGCCAGCAGCCCCCTCGGGATTTCTGGAAACACCATATATTTT. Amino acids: CASSPLGISGNTIYF.

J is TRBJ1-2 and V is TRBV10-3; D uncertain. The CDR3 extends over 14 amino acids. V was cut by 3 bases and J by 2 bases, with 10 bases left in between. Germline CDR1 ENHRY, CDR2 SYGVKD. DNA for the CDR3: TGTGCCATCAGTGAACGTCGAGGGAACTATGGCTACACCTTC. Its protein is CAISERRGNYGYTF.

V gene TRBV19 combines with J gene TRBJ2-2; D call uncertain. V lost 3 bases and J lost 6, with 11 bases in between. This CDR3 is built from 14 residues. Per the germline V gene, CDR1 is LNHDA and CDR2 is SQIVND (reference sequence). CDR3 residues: CASSMVLGPGELFF. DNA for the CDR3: TGTGCCAGTAGTATGGTTCTTGGCCCCGGGGAGCTGTTTTTT.

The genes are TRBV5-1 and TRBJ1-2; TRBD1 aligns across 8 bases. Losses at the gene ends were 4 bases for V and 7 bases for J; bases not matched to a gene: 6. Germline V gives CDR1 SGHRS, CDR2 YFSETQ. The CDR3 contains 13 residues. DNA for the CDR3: TGCGCCAGCAGCACGGACAGGGCGGCTGGCTACACCTTC. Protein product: CASSTDRAAGYTF.